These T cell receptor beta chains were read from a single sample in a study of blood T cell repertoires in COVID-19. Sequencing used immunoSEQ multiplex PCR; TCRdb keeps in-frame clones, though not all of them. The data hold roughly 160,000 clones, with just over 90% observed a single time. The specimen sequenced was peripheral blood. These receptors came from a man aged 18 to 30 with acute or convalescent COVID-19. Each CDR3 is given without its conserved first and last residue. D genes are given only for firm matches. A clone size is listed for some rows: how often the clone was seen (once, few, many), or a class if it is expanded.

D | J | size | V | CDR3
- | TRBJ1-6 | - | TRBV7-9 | ASSLVGAYNSPLH
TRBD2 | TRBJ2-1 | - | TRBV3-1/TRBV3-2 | ASSQRPGLAVYNEQF
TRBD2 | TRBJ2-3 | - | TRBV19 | ASSILPLAGGADTQY
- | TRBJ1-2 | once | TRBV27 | ASSLSDSNYGYT
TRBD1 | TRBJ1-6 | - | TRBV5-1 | ASSFGQGENSPLH
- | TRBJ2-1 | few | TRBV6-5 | ASSYSSGVHYNEQF
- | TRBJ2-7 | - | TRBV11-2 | ASSFGTGPSYEQY
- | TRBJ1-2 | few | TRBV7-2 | ASSLEGGGNPNYGYT
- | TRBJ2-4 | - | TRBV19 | ATRRPGGGNIQY
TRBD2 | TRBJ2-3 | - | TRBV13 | ASSLRLALSSADTQY
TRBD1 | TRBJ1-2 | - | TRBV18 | ASSPSTGTYGYT
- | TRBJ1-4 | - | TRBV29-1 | SVQATNEKLF
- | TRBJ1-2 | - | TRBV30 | AWSRGGVGYT
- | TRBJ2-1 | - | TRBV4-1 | ASSQRGNEQF
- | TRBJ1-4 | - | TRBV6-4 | ASSNREGEKLF
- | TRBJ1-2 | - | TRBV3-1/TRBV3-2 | ASSQGSGLYGYT
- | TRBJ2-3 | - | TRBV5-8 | ASSQGGWWSQDTQY
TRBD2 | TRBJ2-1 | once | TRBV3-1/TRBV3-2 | ASSQEPSGGGEQF
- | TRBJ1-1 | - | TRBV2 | ASTLEKNTEAF
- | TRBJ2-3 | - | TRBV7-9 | ASSLLRDTDTQY
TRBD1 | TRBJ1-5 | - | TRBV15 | ATSRDSNTGDSNQPQH
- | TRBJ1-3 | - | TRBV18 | ASSYESGYGNTIY
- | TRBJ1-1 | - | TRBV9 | ASSVEGAVSTEAF
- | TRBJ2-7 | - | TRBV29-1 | SVVLLETAAYEQY
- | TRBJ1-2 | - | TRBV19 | ASSIGQVRTPLNGYT